The 9 T cell receptor beta chains in this list originate from one sample, sequenced in a study of T cell repertoires in cytomegalovirus infection. TCRdb reanalysed the reads using MiXCR and keeps one entry per CDR3 protein. The table shows 200,000 to 300,000 distinct CDR3 sequences, with approximately 9.1% occurring only once. The sequenced material came from PBMCs. These receptors originate from a human donor in good health (CMV status not recorded). Some clones in this sample may be carry-over from other donors' samples.

This clonotype was counted many times. The CDR3 coding sequence is TGTGCCAGCAGCTTACGTCCGACTAGCGGGGGCTCCTACAATGAGCAGTTCTTC. Translation: CASSLRPTSGGSYNEQFF. The V gene is TRBV7-3, the J gene TRBJ2-1; TRBD2 matches at 12 bases. The junction had 5 bases not matched to a gene; V was cut back by 2 bases and J by 0 bases. The CDR3 has 18 amino acids. The V gene's germline CDR1 is SGHTA and CDR2 FQGTGA.

The table lists this clonotype with many counts. This chain links TRBV12-3 or TRBV12-4 with TRBJ1-6; D gene ambiguous. Between the trimmed V and J ends, which lost 6 bases and 5 bases, there was a span of 8 bases. CDR3 length: 13 amino acids. CDR3 nucleotides: TGTGCCAGCAGCTTGAGGGATAATTCACCCCTCCACTTT. Its translation: CASSLRDNSPLHF.

The J gene is TRBJ1-5, the V gene TRBV7-9, with D hard to call. Germline CDR1 reads SEHNR; CDR2 reads FQNEAQ (reference sequence). This CDR3 region has 14 residues. Trimming took 0 bases from V and 7 from J, leaving 10 bases between them. CDR3 nucleotide sequence: TGTGCCAGCAGCTTAGCGGGGTATGGGCAGCCCCAGCATTTT. Encoded protein: CASSLAGYGQPQHF.

This chain connects TRBV14 to TRBJ2-4, with D uncertain. The CDR3 runs to 12 residues. The germline CDR1 and CDR2 sequences are SGHDN and FVKESK. V was shortened by 1 base and J by 14 bases, with 12 bases between the two germline ends. CDR3 nucleotide sequence: TGTGCCAGCAGCCAAGGGTTAGCCCTGAAGTACTTC. Translating it yields CASSQGLALKYF.

This clonotype was recorded at least ten times. With a much larger clone just one base away, this may be a read error. The chain uses TRBV7-6 and TRBJ2-3, with D perhaps TRBD1 or TRBD2 (5 bases each). Germline values: CDR1 SGHVS, CDR2 FNYEAQ. There are 14 residues in the CDR3. V lost 0 bases, J lost 2 bases, and 6 bases lay in between. CDR3 amino acids: CASSLAGDTDTQYF. The CDR3 coding sequence is TGTGCCAGCAGCTTAGCGGGGGACACAGATACGCAGTATTTT.

This clonotype was detected many times. V is TRBV7-2 and J is TRBJ2-2, with D perhaps matching TRBD2 (7 bases). Germline CDR1 and CDR2: SGHTA and FQGNSA. The CDR3 runs to 16 residues. V shed 5 bases and J shed 5 bases, with 18 bases lying between them. The CDR3 bases are TGTGCCAGCAGCCAAGGGGGGGGACTGTATACCGGGGAGCTGTTTTTT. This translates into CASSQGGGLYTGELFF. The whole variable domain, filled in from reference TRBV7-2 and TRBJ2-2, reads GAGVSQSPSNKVTEKGKDVELRCDPISGHTALYWYRQSLGQGLEFLIYFQGNSAPDKSGLPSDRFSAERTGGSVSTLTIQRTQQEDSAVYLCASSQGGGLYTGELFFGEGSRLTVL.

This clonotype came up many times. The V and J genes are TRBV20-1 and TRBJ2-5; TRBD2 is a possible D gene (7 bases). Trimming cost V 4 bases and J 2 bases, with 17 bases left between them. Germline loops: CDR1 DFQATT, CDR2 SNEGSKA (reference sequence). This CDR3 comprises 15 residues. CDR3 loop: CSATGGRGGQETQYF. The CDR3 coding sequence is TGCAGTGCTACGGGGGGCAGGGGAGGTCAAGAGACCCAGTACTTC.

Many counts were recorded for this clonotype. The chain couples TRBV7-2 to TRBJ2-3; D uncertain. V was shortened by 1 base and J by 3 bases, with 11 bases between the two germline ends. CDR1 SGHTA and CDR2 FQGNSA come from the germline V gene. The CDR3 has 15 amino acids. CDR3 DNA sequence: TGTGCCAGCAGCTTAGTAACCCTCTCGACAGATACGCAGTATTTT. Encoded protein: CASSLVTLSTDTQYF.

This clonotype was observed at least ten times. This chain uses TRBV7-2 with TRBJ1-6; 7 nucleotides match TRBD1. The CDR3 runs 15 residues. Germline CDR1 is SGHTA and CDR2 is FQGNSA. The V gene end was trimmed by 7 bases and the J gene end by 6 bases; junction bases not matched to a gene: 9. CDR3: CASNKGTVGNSPLHF. The CDR3 region has the DNA TGTGCCAGCAACAAAGGGACAGTTGGTAATTCACCCCTCCACTTT.